This paragraph reports one TCR beta chain. Using immunoSEQ multiplex PCR, the repertoire was profiled, and TCRdb retains in-frame clones only, with some absent. The data contain roughly 180,000 clones, about 93% of them singletons. The data were obtained in a study of blood T cell repertoires in COVID-19. The length of the CDR3 is 12 residues. V lost 8 bases to trimming and J lost 6 bases, with 12 bases between them. Per germline, CDR1 MNHEY and CDR2 SVGAGI. Sequenced material: peripheral blood. The chain uses TRBV6-5 and TRBJ2-3; D is ambiguous. This sequence originates from a man in his thirties or forties with COVID-19, enrolled during active disease. CDR3 DNA: TGTGCCAGCGGAGATCCCGTGGATACGCAGTATTTT. The encoded protein is CASGDPVDTQYF.